The T cell receptor (beta chain) under discussion was sequenced for a study of CD8+ T cells in alopecia areata. Study-wide background: Treated patients were given 5 to 10 mg oral tofacitinib twice daily.

CDR3 size: 15 residues. Germline lookup yields CDR1 SGHVS and CDR2 FQNEAQ. V lost 5 bases to trimming and J lost 0 bases, with 10 bases between them. Note on this clone: Its specificity is unknown.

The treatment is: oral pan-JAK inhibitor, 5-10 mg twice daily. RNA extraction was followed by reverse transcription into cDNA, which acted as the sequencing template. Profiled with immunoSEQ multiplex PCR; TCRdb holds only in-frame clones, not every one. The sample has roughly 180,000 clones, roughly three fifths seen once; the top ten hold approximately 3.3%. The study's findings and limits: There was only one nonresponder, so it was unclear how baseline CD8+ expansion relates to response.

The source is a human donor with alopecia areata. The chain employs TRBV7-8 and TRBJ2-2; D ambiguous. Sequenced material: CD4+ T cells sorted from blood, taken at week 4, from a patient treated with tofacitinib. Here the CDR3 reads CASSARLSNTGELFF. Written as DNA, the CDR3 is TGTGCCAGCAGCGCACGGCTATCGAACACCGGGGAGCTGTTTTTT.